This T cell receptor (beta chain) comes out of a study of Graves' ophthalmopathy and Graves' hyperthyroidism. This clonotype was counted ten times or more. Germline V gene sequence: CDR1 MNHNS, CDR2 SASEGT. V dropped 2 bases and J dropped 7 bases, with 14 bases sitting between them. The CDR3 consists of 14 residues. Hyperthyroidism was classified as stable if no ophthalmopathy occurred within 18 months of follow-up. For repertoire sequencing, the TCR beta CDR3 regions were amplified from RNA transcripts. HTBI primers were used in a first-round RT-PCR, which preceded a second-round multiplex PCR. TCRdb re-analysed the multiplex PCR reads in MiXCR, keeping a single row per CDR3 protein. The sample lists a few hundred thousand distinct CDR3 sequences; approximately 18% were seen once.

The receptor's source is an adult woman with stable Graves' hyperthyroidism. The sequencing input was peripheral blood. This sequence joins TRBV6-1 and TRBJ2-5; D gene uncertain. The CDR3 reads CASSEIRDLGTQYF. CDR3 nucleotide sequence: TGTGCCAGCAGTGAAATCCGCGATCTAGGGACCCAGTACTTC.